This TCR beta chain was sequenced in a study of T cells expressing NK-cell markers. Whole-study context: Seven sequenced donors out of eight were HCMV-seropositive, one seronegative.

The CDR3 is 14 residues long. Looked up from germline, CDR1 is MNHEY and CDR2 is SVGAGI. The cDNA for TCR beta came from 5'RACE template switching with UMIs. Reanalyzing the 5' RACE reads, TCRdb keeps one entry per CDR3 protein, without DNA. The sample holds a few hundred thousand distinct CDR3 sequences. The gene calls are TRBV6-5 and TRBJ1-4. The sample consisted of blood T cells: a sorted CD56 or NKG2C T cell subset, CD4+ or CD8+ T cells, or bulk PBMC T cells (not recorded which). The receptor's source is a woman aged 45-59 years in good health. CDR3: CASSIQATREKLFF.